The clone carrying this T cell receptor beta chain was observed a few times. As yet, its antigen is unknown. Treatment described: oral pan-JAK inhibitor, 5-10 mg twice daily. Samples from alopecia areata patients were lesional scalp punch biopsies and peripheral blood. The data originate from a study of CD8+ T cells in alopecia areata. The study's findings and limits: Normal scalp showed lower clonality than lesional scalp, especially alopecia totalis/universalis. Among the 100 top clones, expanded CD8+ clones, like scalp clonality, were significantly decreased by tofacitinib.

Extracted from the samples, RNA was reverse transcribed into cDNA to serve as the sequencing template. Profiled with immunoSEQ multiplex PCR; TCRdb holds only in-frame clones, not every one. This table holds under 20,000 clones, approximately 56% found once. The input for sequencing was skin, taken at week 4, from a patient treated with tofacitinib. The receptor was derived from a human donor with alopecia areata.

CDR3 loop: CASATQLADGTDTQYF. The CDR3 DNA follows: TGTGCCAGTGCTACACAACTAGCGGACGGGACAGATACGCAGTATTTT. V and J are TRBV28 and TRBJ2-3, with 8 bases aligning to TRBD2. Germline V gene lookup returns CDR1 MDHEN and CDR2 SYDVKM. This CDR3 has 16 residues. After removal of 9 bases from V and 3 bases from J, the junction contained 14 bases not matched to a gene.